This T cell receptor (beta chain) is drawn from a study of cytomegalovirus exposure and HLA in healthy donors. Of note for this clone: Its antigen is undetermined.

Among the roughly 110 subjects of the validation cohort, separate from the roughly 670-subject first cohort, were the donors. The data were produced by immunoSEQ multiplex PCR, yet TCRdb's version contains in-frame clones alone and is incomplete. The sample has over 85,000 clones, 93% seen once. The CDR3 runs to 11 residues. The V end lost 4 bases, the J end lost 8 bases, and 11 bases lay between the germline ends. Germline CDR1 and CDR2: GTSNPN and SVGIG (reference sequence). The study, taken as a whole, reports: The tendency of first-cohort TCR clusters to co-occur in the 100 to 150 validation repertoires emerged from a later analysis.

The chain employs TRBV30 and TRBJ1-2; D uncertain. Sequencing was carried out using PBMCs. The receptor was derived from a woman between 25 and 40 years old in good health and CMV-seropositive. CDR3 DNA: TGTGCCTGGATGACGGGATTAGGCTACACCTTC. Its translation: CAWMTGLGYTF.